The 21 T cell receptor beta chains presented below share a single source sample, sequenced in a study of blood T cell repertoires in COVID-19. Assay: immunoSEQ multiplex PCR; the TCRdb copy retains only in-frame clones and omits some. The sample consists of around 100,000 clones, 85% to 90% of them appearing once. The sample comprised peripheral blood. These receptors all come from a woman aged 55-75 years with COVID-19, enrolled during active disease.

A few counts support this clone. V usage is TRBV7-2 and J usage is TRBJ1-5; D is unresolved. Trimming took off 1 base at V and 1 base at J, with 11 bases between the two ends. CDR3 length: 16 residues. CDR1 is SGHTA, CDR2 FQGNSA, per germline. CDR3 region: CASSLVSSGSNQPQHF. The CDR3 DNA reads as TGTGCCAGCAGCTTAGTGAGTTCGGGAAGCAATCAGCCCCAGCATTTT.

This CDR3 reads CASSPEGAGNQPQHF. CDR3 coding DNA: TGTGCCAGCAGTCCAGAGGGGGCCGGCAATCAGCCCCAGCATTTT. V is TRBV28 and J is TRBJ1-5; TRBD1 agrees at 7 bases. The CDR3 consists of 15 residues. Per the germline V gene, CDR1 is MDHEN and CDR2 is SYDVKM. The ends lost 5 bases at V and 2 bases at J; junction bases unmatched: 6.

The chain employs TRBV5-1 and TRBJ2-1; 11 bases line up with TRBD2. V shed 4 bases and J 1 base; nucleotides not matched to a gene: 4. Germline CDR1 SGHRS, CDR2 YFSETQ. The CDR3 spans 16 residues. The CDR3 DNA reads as TGCGCCAGCAGCCCGACTAGCGGGGCTTCCTACAATGAGCAGTTCTTC. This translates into CASSPTSGASYNEQFF.

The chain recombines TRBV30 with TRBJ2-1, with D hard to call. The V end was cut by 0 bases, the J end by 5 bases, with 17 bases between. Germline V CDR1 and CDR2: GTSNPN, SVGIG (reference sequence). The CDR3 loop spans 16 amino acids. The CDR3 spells CAWSVGVGAEDNEQFF. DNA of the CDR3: TGTGCCTGGAGTGTGGGTGTTGGCGCCGAGGACAATGAGCAGTTCTTC.

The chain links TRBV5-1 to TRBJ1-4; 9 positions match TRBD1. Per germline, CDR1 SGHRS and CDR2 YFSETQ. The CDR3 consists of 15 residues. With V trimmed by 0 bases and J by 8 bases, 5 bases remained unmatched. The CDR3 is CASSLEGQGGEKLFF. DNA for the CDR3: TGCGCCAGCAGCTTGGAGGGACAGGGTGGAGAAAAACTGTTTTTT.

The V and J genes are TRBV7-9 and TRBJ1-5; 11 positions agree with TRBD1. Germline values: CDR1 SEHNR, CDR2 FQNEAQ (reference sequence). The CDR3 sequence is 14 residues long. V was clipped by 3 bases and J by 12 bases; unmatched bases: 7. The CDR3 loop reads CASSFGQGARDQHF. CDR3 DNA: TGTGCCAGCAGCTTCGGACAGGGGGCGCGGGACCAGCATTTT.

The CDR3 spells CASSEDSQETQYF. The CDR3 DNA sequence: TGCGCCAGCAGTGAGGACAGCCAAGAGACCCAGTACTTC. The chain joins TRBV10-1 to TRBJ2-5; D is possibly TRBD1 (5 bases). Germline CDR1 reads WNHNN; CDR2 reads SYGVQD (reference sequence). The CDR3 contains 13 residues. V lost 2 bases and J lost 1, with 5 bases in between.

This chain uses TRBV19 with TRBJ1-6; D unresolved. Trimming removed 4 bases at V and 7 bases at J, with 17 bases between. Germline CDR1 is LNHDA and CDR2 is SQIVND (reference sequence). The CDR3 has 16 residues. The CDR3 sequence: CASSKVPENLNSPLHF. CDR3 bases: TGTGCCAGTAGTAAAGTACCCGAGAATCTAAATTCACCCCTCCACTTT.

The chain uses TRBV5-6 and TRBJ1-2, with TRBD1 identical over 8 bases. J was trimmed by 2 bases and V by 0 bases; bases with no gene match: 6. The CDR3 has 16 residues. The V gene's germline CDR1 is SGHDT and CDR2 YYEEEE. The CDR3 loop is CASSLARDRRNYGYTF. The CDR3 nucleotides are TGTGCCAGCAGCTTGGCCCGGGACAGGCGAAACTATGGCTACACCTTC.

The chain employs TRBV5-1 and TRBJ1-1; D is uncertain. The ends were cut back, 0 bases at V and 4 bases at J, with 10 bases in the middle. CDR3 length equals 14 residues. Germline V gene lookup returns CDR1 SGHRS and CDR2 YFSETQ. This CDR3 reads CASSLAGGFTEAFF. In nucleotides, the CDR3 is TGCGCCAGCAGCTTGGCCGGAGGTTTCACTGAAGCTTTCTTT.

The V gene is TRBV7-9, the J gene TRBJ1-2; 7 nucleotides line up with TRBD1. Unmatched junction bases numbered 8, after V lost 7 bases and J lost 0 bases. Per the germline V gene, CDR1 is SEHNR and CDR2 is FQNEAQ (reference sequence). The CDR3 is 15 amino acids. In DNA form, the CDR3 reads TGTGCCAGCACCCCGAGGACAGGAGCTAACTATGGCTACACCTTC. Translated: CASTPRTGANYGYTF. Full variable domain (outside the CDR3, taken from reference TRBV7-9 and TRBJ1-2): DTGVSQNPRHKITKRGQNVTFRCDPISEHNRLYWYRQTLGQGPEFLTYFQNEAQLEKSRLLSDRFSAERPKGSFSTLEIQRTEQGDSAMYLCASTPRTGANYGYTFGSGTRLTVV.

The CDR3 region is CASSYTGPQETQYF. DNA of the CDR3: TGTGCCAGCAGTTATACAGGGCCCCAAGAGACCCAGTACTTC. The chain couples TRBV6-2 or TRBV6-3 to TRBJ2-5; D possibly corresponds to TRBD1 (6 bases). Germline lookup yields CDR1 MNHEY and CDR2 SVGEGT. The CDR3 has 14 amino acids. V lost 3 bases and J 1 base, leaving 9 bases between the germline ends.

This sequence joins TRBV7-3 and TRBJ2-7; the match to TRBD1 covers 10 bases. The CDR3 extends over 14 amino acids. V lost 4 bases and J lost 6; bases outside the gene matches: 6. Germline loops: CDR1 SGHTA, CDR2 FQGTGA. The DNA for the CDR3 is TGTGCCAGCAGCTCCGGACAGGGGGGAGGCGAGCAGTACTTC. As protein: CASSSGQGGGEQYF. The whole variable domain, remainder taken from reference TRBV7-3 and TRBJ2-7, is GAGVSQTPSNKVTEKGKYVELRCDPISGHTALYWYRQSLGQGPEFLIYFQGTGAADDSGLPNDRFFAVRPEGSVSTLKIQRTERGDSAVYLCASSSGQGGGEQYFGPGTRLTVT.

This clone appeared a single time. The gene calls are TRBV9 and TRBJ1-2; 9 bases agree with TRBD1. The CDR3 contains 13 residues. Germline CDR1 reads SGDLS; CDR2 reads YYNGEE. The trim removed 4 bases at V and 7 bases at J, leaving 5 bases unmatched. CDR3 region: CASSSDRGFGYTF. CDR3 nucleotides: TGTGCCAGCAGCTCGGACAGGGGCTTTGGCTACACCTTC.

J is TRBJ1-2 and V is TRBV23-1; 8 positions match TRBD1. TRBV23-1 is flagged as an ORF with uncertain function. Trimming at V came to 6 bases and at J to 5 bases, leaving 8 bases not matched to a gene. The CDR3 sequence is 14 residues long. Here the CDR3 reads CASSWDRRRYGYTF. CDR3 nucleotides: TGCGCCAGCAGCTGGGACAGGAGGAGGTATGGCTACACCTTC.

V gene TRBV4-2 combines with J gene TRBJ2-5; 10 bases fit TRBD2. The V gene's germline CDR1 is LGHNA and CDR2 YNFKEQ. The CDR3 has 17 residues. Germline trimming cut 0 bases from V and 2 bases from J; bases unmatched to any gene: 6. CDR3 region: CASSQEGASGGQETQYF. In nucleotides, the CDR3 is TGTGCCAGCAGCCAAGAAGGGGCTAGCGGGGGTCAAGAGACCCAGTACTTC.

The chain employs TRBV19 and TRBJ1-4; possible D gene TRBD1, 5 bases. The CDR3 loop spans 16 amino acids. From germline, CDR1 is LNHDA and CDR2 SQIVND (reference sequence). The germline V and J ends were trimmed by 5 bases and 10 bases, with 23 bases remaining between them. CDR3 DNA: TGTGCCAGTAGTGACCTTGGGCAGGGCATTAGTGGAAAACTGTTTTTT. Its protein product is CASSDLGQGISGKLFF.

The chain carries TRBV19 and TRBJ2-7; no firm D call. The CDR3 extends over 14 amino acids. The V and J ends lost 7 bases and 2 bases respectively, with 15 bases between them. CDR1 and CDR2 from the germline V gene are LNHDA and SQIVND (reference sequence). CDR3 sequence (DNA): TGTGCCAGTACCTCCCCAGTTTACCCCTACGAGCAGTACTTC. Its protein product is CASTSPVYPYEQYF.

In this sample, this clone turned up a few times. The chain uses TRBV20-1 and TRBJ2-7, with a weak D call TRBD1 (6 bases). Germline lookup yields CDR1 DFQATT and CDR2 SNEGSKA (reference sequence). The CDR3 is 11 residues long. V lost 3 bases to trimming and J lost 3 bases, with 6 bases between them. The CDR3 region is CSARTGYEQYF. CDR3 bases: TGCAGTGCTAGGACAGGCTACGAGCAGTACTTC.

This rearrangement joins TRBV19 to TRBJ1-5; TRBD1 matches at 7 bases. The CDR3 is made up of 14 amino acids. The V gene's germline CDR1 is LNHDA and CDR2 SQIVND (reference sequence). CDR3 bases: TGTGAGGGGACAGAACCATCAGGGGGTCAGCCCCAGCATTTT. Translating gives CEGTEPSGGQPQHF.

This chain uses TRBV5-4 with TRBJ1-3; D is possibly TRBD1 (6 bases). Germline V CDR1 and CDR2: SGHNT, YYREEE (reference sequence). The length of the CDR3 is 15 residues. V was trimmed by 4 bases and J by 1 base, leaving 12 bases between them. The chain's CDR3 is CASSLGQTSGNTIYF. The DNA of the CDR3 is TGTGCCAGCAGCCTAGGACAGACTTCTGGAAACACCATATATTTT.